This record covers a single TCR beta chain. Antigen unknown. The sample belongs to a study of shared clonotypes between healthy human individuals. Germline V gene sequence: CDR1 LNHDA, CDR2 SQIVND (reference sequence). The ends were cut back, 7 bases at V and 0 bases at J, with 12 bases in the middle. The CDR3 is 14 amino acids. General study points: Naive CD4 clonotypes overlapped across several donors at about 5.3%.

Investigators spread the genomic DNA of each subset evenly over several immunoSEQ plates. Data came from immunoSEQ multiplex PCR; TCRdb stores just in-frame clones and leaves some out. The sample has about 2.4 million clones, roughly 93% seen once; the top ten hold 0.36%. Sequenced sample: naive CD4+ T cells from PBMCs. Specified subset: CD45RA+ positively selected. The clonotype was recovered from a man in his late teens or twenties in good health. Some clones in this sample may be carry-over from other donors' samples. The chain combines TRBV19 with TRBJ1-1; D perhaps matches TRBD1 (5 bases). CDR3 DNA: TGTGCCAGTAATAGAGCAGGGCTGAACACTGAAGCTTTCTTT. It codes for CASNRAGLNTEAFF. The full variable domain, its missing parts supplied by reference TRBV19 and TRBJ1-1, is DGGITQSPKYLFRKEGQNVTLSCEQNLNHDAMYWYRQDPGQGLRLIYYSQIVNDFQKGDIAEGYSVSREKKESFPLTVTSAQKNPTAFYLCASNRAGLNTEAFFGQGTRLTVV.